These 32 T cell receptor beta chains were all obtained from the same sample, sequenced in a study of blood T cells in healthy people across ages. Primed by a sample-barcoded 5' primer and a J-beta primer mix, a second PCR proceeded for about 6 to 11 cycles. TCRdb reanalysed the 5' RACE reads using MiXCR and keeps one entry per CDR3 protein. The table has 1.8 million or so distinct CDR3 sequences, approximately 40% seen once. Material for sequencing was blood. These receptors originate from a human donor in good health.

The rearrangement joins TRBV9 to TRBJ2-5, with D maybe TRBD1 (6 bases). In germline, CDR1 is SGDLS, CDR2 YYNGEE. The CDR3 has 16 amino acids. Trimming took 3 bases from V and 5 from J, leaving 20 bases between them. The CDR3 DNA sequence: TGTGCCAGCAGCGCCACCGGGACAACCATCCCCGAGACCCAGTACTTC. This translates into CASSATGTTIPETQYF.

V gene TRBV20-1 combines with J gene TRBJ2-7, with D perhaps being TRBD1 or TRBD2 (6 bases each). V lost 5 bases and J 7 bases, leaving 21 bases between the germline ends. Germline CDR1 reads DFQATT; CDR2 reads SNEGSKA (reference sequence). The CDR3 is 14 amino acids. For the CDR3, the DNA is TGCAGTGCTTTGGGGGGCCCGCCGGAGGGGGAGCAGTACTTC. Translation: CSALGGPPEGEQYF.

This clonotype was seen a few times. V usage is TRBV15 and J usage is TRBJ1-5; tentatively, D is TRBD1 (5 bases). Trimming cost V 2 bases and J 9 bases, with 11 bases left between them. Germline CDR1 reads LNHNV; CDR2 reads YYDKDF (reference sequence). The CDR3 contains 13 residues. The CDR3 here is CATSRQGAGPQHF. CDR3 DNA sequence: TGTGCCACCAGCAGACAGGGCGCGGGGCCCCAGCATTTT.

There are many counts of this clonotype. V usage is TRBV12-3 or TRBV12-4 and J usage is TRBJ1-2; TRBD1 matches at 9 bases. This CDR3 spans 14 amino acids. Trimming at V came to 5 bases and at J to 4 bases, leaving 5 bases not matched to a gene. CDR3 protein: CASSPTGGGYGYTF. The CDR3 nucleotides are TGTGCCAGCAGTCCTACAGGGGGCGGCTATGGCTACACCTTC.

This clonotype was found a few times. CDR3 sequence (DNA): TGTGCCAGCAGCCCCACCCGGGGTAGAGGCGAGCAGTACTTC. It codes for CASSPTRGRGEQYF. This sequence joins TRBV7-2 and TRBJ2-7; maybe TRBD2 (5 bases). V was clipped by 5 bases and J by 6 bases, with 17 bases between them. This CDR3 region has 14 residues. The V gene's germline CDR1 is SGHTA and CDR2 FQGNSA.

The sample holds a few counts of this clonotype. The chain combines TRBV6-5 with TRBJ2-1; 10 bases are a match to TRBD2. Germline assignment: CDR1 MNHEY and CDR2 SVGAGI. CDR3 length equals 12 residues. With V trimmed by 3 bases and J by 13 bases, 3 bases remained unmatched. CDR3 in DNA: TGTGCCAGCAGTTATAGCGGGGGGCCCCAGTTCTTC. Translated, it gives CASSYSGGPQFF.

The genes are TRBV4-1 and TRBJ1-3; 10 bases align to TRBD1. The V and J ends lost 1 base and 0 bases, in that order; junction bases with no gene match: 3. CDR1 is MGHRA and CDR2 is YSYEKL in the germline V gene. This CDR3 comprises 17 residues. As DNA, the CDR3 is TGCGCCAGCAGCCAAGGCGGGACAGGGGTCTCTGGAAACACCATATATTTT. Translated: CASSQGGTGVSGNTIYF.

DNA of the CDR3: TGTGCCAGCAGGGTCACAACTTCAAGAGCAGAGACCCAGTTCTTC. As protein: CASRVTTSRAETQFF. The chain combines TRBV2 with TRBJ2-1; D uncertain. Trimming stripped 6 bases from V and 13 bases from J, with 25 bases between. This CDR3 comprises 15 residues. Germline CDR1 and CDR2: SNHLY and FYNNEI. The full variable domain, with the rest looked up from reference TRBV2 and TRBJ2-1, is EPEVTQTPSHQVTQMGQEVILRCVPISNHLYFYWYRQILGQKVEFLVSFYNNEISEKSEIFDDQFSVERPDGSNFTLKIRSTKLEDSAMYFCASRVTTSRAETQFFGPGTRLTVL.

About this clonotype: The junction differs from germline at one of its ends, possibly a read error. The chain combines TRBV18 with TRBJ1-4; 9 bases are a match to TRBD1. The germline V gene has CDR1 KGHSH and CDR2 LQKENI. The CDR3 is 14 residues long. The CDR3 is CARSPDRGNEKLFF. CDR3 nucleotides: TGTGCCCGCTCGCCTGACAGGGGGAATGAAAAACTGTTTTTT.

The chain employs TRBV12-3 or TRBV12-4 and TRBJ1-5, with 7 bases fitting TRBD1. Losses at the gene ends were 4 bases for V and 4 bases for J; bases not matched to a gene: 10. The CDR3 is made up of 16 amino acids. The CDR3 protein is CASSSPIQGENQPQHF. DNA of the CDR3: TGTGCCAGCAGTTCCCCTATCCAGGGGGAAAATCAGCCCCAGCATTTT.

This chain uses TRBV20-1 with TRBJ1-2; perhaps TRBD1 as D (5 bases). CDR1 and CDR2 from the germline V gene are DFQATT and SNEGSKA (reference sequence). Trimming pared 6 bases from V and 3 bases from J, leaving 20 bases between. This CDR3 has 15 amino acids. The chain's CDR3 is CSASPERGEDYGYTF. The CDR3 region has the DNA TGCAGTGCATCCCCGGAAAGGGGCGAGGACTATGGCTACACCTTC.

The chain is built from TRBV20-1 and TRBJ1-2; D unresolved. CDR1 and CDR2 (germline): DFQATT, SNEGSKA (reference sequence). The V end was cut by 5 bases, the J end by 3 bases, with 10 bases between. The CDR3 totals 12 residues. In DNA form, the CDR3 reads TGCAGTGCTGCGGGATGGGACTATGGCTACACCTTC. This encodes CSAAGWDYGYTF.

V gene TRBV15 combines with J gene TRBJ2-1; the D call may be TRBD1 or TRBD2 (5 bases each). The V end lost 0 bases, the J end lost 4 bases, and 13 bases lay between the germline ends. There are 16 residues in the CDR3. The germline V gene has CDR1 LNHNV and CDR2 YYDKDF (reference sequence). The CDR3 spells CATSRDQPRGYNEQFF. In nucleotides, the CDR3 is TGTGCCACCAGCAGAGATCAGCCGAGGGGTTACAATGAGCAGTTCTTC.

The CDR3 DNA sequence: TGTGCCAGCAGTTACTCCTTACGGGATGCTGGCTACACCTTC. This sequence encodes CASSYSLRDAGYTF. V and J are TRBV6-6 and TRBJ1-2; D is uncertain. The V end was cut by 0 bases, the J end by 7 bases, with 12 bases between. The CDR3 length is 14 residues. Looked up from germline, CDR1 is MNHNY and CDR2 is SVGAGI (reference sequence).

In the case of this clonotype: One junction end disagrees with the germline gene, perhaps due to a read error. The V and J genes are TRBV7-6 and TRBJ2-3; no clear D gene. The CDR3 spans 15 residues. In germline, CDR1 is SGHVS, CDR2 FNYEAQ. CDR3 nucleotide sequence: TGTGCCAGCAGCTTAGCTTTAGAAGGCTCAGATACGCGGTATTTT. Residues: CASSLALEGSDTRYF.

This chain connects TRBV5-1 to TRBJ2-7, with 7 bases aligning to TRBD1. V lost 4 bases, J lost 4 bases, and 11 bases stayed unmatched. This CDR3 is built from 15 residues. Germline CDR1 is SGHRS and CDR2 is YFSETQ. Written as DNA, the CDR3 is TGCGCCAGCAGCCCCAACAGGGGAATGACTTACGAGCAGTACTTC. It encodes CASSPNRGMTYEQYF.

This chain joins TRBV20-1 and TRBJ2-4, with D perhaps being TRBD1 or TRBD2 (5 bases each). The DNA end lines up better with TRBJ2-5; the J call may be wrong. The CDR3 has 15 residues. CDR1 DFQATT and CDR2 SNEGSKA come from the germline V gene (reference sequence). CDR3 bases: TGCAGTGCTAGCCCCTCGACAGCCGGGGAAGAGACCCAGTACTTC. Translating it yields CSASPSTAGEETQYF.

V gene TRBV29-1 combines with J gene TRBJ2-3; TRBD1 might be the D (6 bases). Trimming removed 4 bases at V and 4 bases at J, with 12 bases between. Germline V gene sequence: CDR1 SQVTM, CDR2 ANQGSEA. The CDR3 is made up of 13 amino acids. CDR3 bases: TGCAGCGTTGGTCAGGGGTACGCAGATACGCAGTATTTT. It is translated as CSVGQGYADTQYF.

The V and J genes are TRBV2 and TRBJ2-3; D might be TRBD1 (6 bases). Deletions cut 8 bases from V and 1 base from J, with 13 bases between. CDR1 and CDR2 (germline): SNHLY, FYNNEI. CDR3 size: 14 residues. This chain's CDR3 is CASATGKGTDTQYF. The CDR3 region has the DNA TGTGCCAGCGCCACAGGGAAGGGCACAGATACGCAGTATTTT.

The sample holds a few counts of this clonotype. V is TRBV4-2 and J is TRBJ2-4; tentatively, D is TRBD2 (5 bases). The CDR3 has 16 residues. CDR1 and CDR2 from the germline V gene are LGHNA and YNFKEQ. V was trimmed by 2 bases and J by 1 base, leaving 12 bases between them. CDR3 sequence reads: CASSQPFGEAKNIQYF. The CDR3 DNA sequence: TGTGCCAGCAGCCAACCTTTTGGGGAGGCCAAAAACATTCAGTACTTC.

The count of this clonotype is one. The rearrangement links TRBV7-2 to TRBJ2-7; D possibly corresponds to TRBD1 (5 bases). The CDR3 extends over 15 amino acids. Germline CDR1 and CDR2: SGHTA and FQGNSA. The V and J ends lost 1 base and 7 bases respectively, with 17 bases between them. Here the CDR3 DNA reads TGTGCCAGCAGCTTAGGTCAGCCAGGGATAGGGGAGCAGTACTTC. As protein: CASSLGQPGIGEQYF.

This clonotype showed up just a few times. The chain couples TRBV6-5 to TRBJ2-4; tentatively, D is TRBD2 (5 bases). This CDR3 comprises 12 residues. Germline V CDR1 and CDR2: MNHEY, SVGAGI. V was trimmed by 7 bases and J by 13 bases, leaving 17 bases between them. The CDR3 is CASTNVIGEQYF. The DNA of the CDR3 is TGTGCCAGCACCAACGTCATCGGGGAGCAGTACTTC.

V is TRBV7-3 and J is TRBJ2-6; weak D call: TRBD2 (6 bases). This CDR3 has 16 residues. Germline V gene sequence: CDR1 SGHTA, CDR2 FQGTGA. The V and J ends lost 6 bases and 1 base respectively, with 13 bases between them. The CDR3 reads CASSSGGPSGANVLTF. In DNA, the CDR3 is TGTGCCAGCAGTTCAGGAGGGCCTTCTGGGGCCAACGTCCTGACTTTC. The full variable domain, with the rest looked up from reference TRBV7-3 and TRBJ2-6, is GAGVSQTPSNKVTEKGKYVELRCDPISGHTALYWYRQSLGQGPEFLIYFQGTGAADDSGLPNDRFFAVRPEGSVSTLKIQRTERGDSAVYLCASSSGGPSGANVLTFGAGSRLTVL.

The V call is TRBV7-2, the J call TRBJ1-2; D may be TRBD1 (6 bases). From germline, CDR1 is SGHTA and CDR2 FQGNSA. V lost 5 bases and J 1 base, leaving 26 bases between the germline ends. The CDR3 has 19 residues. This CDR3 is CASSHHWTDNRKFNYGYTF. CDR3 in DNA: TGTGCCAGCAGCCATCACTGGACAGACAACCGGAAATTTAACTATGGCTACACCTTC.

This clonotype was detected only a few times. This chain uses TRBV4-2 with TRBJ1-1; TRBD1 might be the D (6 bases). Germline-derived CDR1 and CDR2 are LGHNA and YNFKEQ. This CDR3 is 16 amino acids long. Trimming shortened V by 4 bases and J by 7 bases, and 22 bases separated the two germline ends. This chain's CDR3 is CASSPRGGGTDIEAFF. CDR3 coding DNA: TGTGCCAGCAGCCCTAGAGGGGGGGGGACGGACATTGAAGCTTTCTTT.

The CDR3 region is CASSLVGTGGIEQYF. The CDR3, as DNA: TGCGCCAGCAGCTTGGTCGGGACAGGGGGAATCGAGCAGTACTTC. The chain joins TRBV5-1 to TRBJ2-7; TRBD1 agrees at 11 bases. Germline loops: CDR1 SGHRS, CDR2 YFSETQ. The CDR3 sequence is 15 residues long. V was clipped by 0 bases and J by 6 bases; unmatched bases: 5.

As concerns this clonotype: A junction end diverges from the germline sequence, so it may reflect a read error. J is TRBJ2-7 and V is TRBV11-3; D call uncertain. Per the germline V gene, CDR1 is SGHNT and CDR2 is YENEEA. The CDR3 totals 14 residues. The CDR3 here is CASSPKGPSYEQYF. The CDR3, as DNA: TGCGCCAGCAGCCCAAAGGGCCCTAGTTACGAGCAGTACTTC.

J is TRBJ2-1 and V is TRBV20-1, with a tentative D call TRBD1 (6 bases). Trimming stripped 2 bases from V and 9 bases from J, with 17 bases between. CDR1 and CDR2 from the germline V gene are DFQATT and SNEGSKA (reference sequence). This CDR3 region has 14 residues. This chain's CDR3 is CSARRDTVDTEQFF. CDR3 sequence (DNA): TGCAGTGCTAGACGGGACACGGTCGACACTGAGCAGTTCTTC.

The chain has TRBV29-1 and TRBJ1-2, with D possibly matching TRBD1 (5 bases). V shed 3 bases and J shed 6 bases, with 11 bases lying between them. CDR1 is SQVTM, CDR2 ANQGSEA, per germline. CDR3 length equals 12 residues. CDR3 sequence reads: CSVDRGTDGYTF. The CDR3 nucleotides read TGCAGCGTTGATCGGGGGACCGATGGCTACACCTTC.

The CDR3 nucleotides are TGTGCCAGCAGCCTCCGGGGTGGGATTATGCAGTATTTT. Translating gives CASSLRGGIMQYF. The rearrangement uses TRBV3-1 and TRBJ2-3; D may be TRBD2 (5 bases). Trimming took off 4 bases at V and 11 bases at J, with 16 bases between the two ends. CDR1 LGHDT and CDR2 YNNKEL come from the germline V gene (reference sequence). There are 13 residues in the CDR3.

This clonotype occurred once. The V call is TRBV28, the J call TRBJ1-1; 11 nucleotides agree with TRBD1. Germline CDR1 MDHEN, CDR2 SYDVKM. CDR3 length: 15 amino acids. J gave up 6 bases and V 7 bases, and 10 bases lay outside the gene matches. The CDR3 nucleotides read TGTGCCAGCACCAGACCGGGACAGGGGGATCCTGAAGCTTTCTTT. This sequence encodes CASTRPGQGDPEAFF. The whole variable domain, remainder taken from reference TRBV28 and TRBJ1-1, is DVKVTQSSRYLVKRTGEKVFLECVQDMDHENMFWYRQDPGLGLRLIYFSYDVKMKEKGDIPEGYSVSREKKERFSLILESASTNQTSMYLCASTRPGQGDPEAFFGQGTRLTVV.

Details on this clonotype: One end of the junction varies from germline; a read error may be responsible. The V call is TRBV7-8, the J call TRBJ2-1; perhaps TRBD1 as D (5 bases). This CDR3 region has 15 residues. The germline gives CDR1 SGHVS, CDR2 FQNEAQ. The CDR3 protein is CASSLEGVSYNVQFF. CDR3 nucleotides: TGTGCCAGCAGCTTAGAAGGGGTCTCCTACAATGTGCAGTTCTTC.